Below are 27 T cell receptor beta chains sequenced from a single sample in a study of blood T cell repertoires in COVID-19. Sequencing used immunoSEQ multiplex PCR; TCRdb keeps in-frame clones, though not all of them. The sample shows roughly 500,000 clones, around 89% of them seen only once. What was sequenced was PBMCs or T cells enriched from blood (not recorded which). Source of these receptors: a woman between 35 and 50 years old who had recovered from COVID-19.

This chain uses TRBV29-1 with TRBJ2-1, with 10 bases fitting TRBD2. CDR3 size: 18 residues. Germline trimming cut 6 bases from V and 5 bases from J; bases unmatched to any gene: 19. CDR1 SQVTM and CDR2 ANQGSEA come from the germline V gene. The CDR3 DNA sequence: TGCAGCGTCAGTTCGCTAGCGGGAGTAGCCGTAAAAAACAATGAGCAGTTCTTC. Amino acids: CSVSSLAGVAVKNNEQFF.

V is TRBV30 and J is TRBJ1-3; 9 positions agree with TRBD1. Per the germline V gene, CDR1 is GTSNPN and CDR2 is SVGIG (reference sequence). The CDR3 has 13 residues. V gave up 5 bases and J gave up 4 bases; unmatched junction bases: 3. The CDR3 loop is CAWATGGGNTIYF. CDR3 DNA sequence: TGTGCCTGGGCGACAGGGGGAGGAAACACCATATATTTT.

This rearrangement joins TRBV11-2 to TRBJ1-2, with TRBD1 matching 7 bases. The CDR3 runs 14 residues. Germline values: CDR1 SGHAT, CDR2 FQNNGV. Trimming removed 5 bases from V and 1 base from J; junction bases left unmatched: 4. The CDR3 protein is CASSRPGGNYGYTF. The CDR3 nucleotides read TGTGCCAGCAGCAGACCAGGGGGTAACTATGGCTACACCTTC.

V and J are TRBV5-1 and TRBJ2-7, with TRBD1 matching over 7 bases. The V segment lost 3 bases and the J segment 10 bases; nucleotides outside the gene matches: 7. In germline, CDR1 is SGHRS, CDR2 YFSETQ. CDR3 length: 12 amino acids. CDR3 sequence (DNA): TGCGCCAGCAGCTCTGACAGGGTCGGTCAGTACTTC. Translation gives CASSSDRVGQYF. Filled out from reference TRBV5-1 and TRBJ2-7, the complete variable domain reads KAGVTQTPRYLIKTRGQQVTLSCSPISGHRSVSWYQQTPGQGLQFLFEYFSETQRNKGNFPGRFSGRQFSNSRSEMNVSTLELGDSALYLCASSSDRVGQYFGPGTRLTVT.

The chain joins TRBV27 to TRBJ2-6; D perhaps matches TRBD2 (5 bases). The germline V gene encodes CDR1 MNHEY and CDR2 SMNVEV (reference sequence). Trimming shortened V by 5 bases and J by 1 base, and 12 bases separated the two germline ends. This CDR3 is 16 amino acids long. The CDR3 DNA sequence: TGTGCCAGCAGTCCACTGCGCGGGTCTGGGGCCAACGTCCTGACTTTC. Translating gives CASSPLRGSGANVLTF. The full variable domain, with the rest looked up from reference TRBV27 and TRBJ2-6, is EAQVTQNPRYLITVTGKKLTVTCSQNMNHEYMSWYRQDPGLGLRQIYYSMNVEVTDKGDVPEGYKVSRKEKRNFPLILESPSPNQTSLYFCASSPLRGSGANVLTFGAGSRLTVL.

The chain recombines TRBV7-6 with TRBJ2-6; 8 nucleotides line up with TRBD1. Trimming removed 2 bases from V and 2 bases from J; junction bases left unmatched: 5. The CDR3 sequence is 17 residues long. Germline V lookup: CDR1 SGHVS, CDR2 FNYEAQ. Written as DNA, the CDR3 is TGTGCCAGCAGCTTACCAGGGGGCTTTACTGGGGCCAACGTCCTGACTTTC. This sequence encodes CASSLPGGFTGANVLTF.

This chain uses TRBV29-1 with TRBJ2-3, with a possible D match to TRBD1 (5 bases). From germline, CDR1 is SQVTM and CDR2 ANQGSEA. The CDR3 contains 13 residues. Trimming removed 4 bases from V and 9 bases from J, with 17 bases in between. CDR3 coding DNA: TGCAGCGTTGCGGAAAGGACACCACCGACGCAGTATTTT. Translation gives CSVAERTPPTQYF.

The chain is built from TRBV7-2 and TRBJ2-3; 10 bases align to TRBD1. Unmatched junction bases numbered 4, after V lost 5 bases and J lost 5 bases. Germline CDR1 and CDR2: SGHTA and FQGNSA. This CDR3 region has 14 residues. CDR3 amino acids: CASSPGQGRDTQYF. In DNA form, the CDR3 reads TGTGCCAGCAGCCCGGGACAGGGGAGAGATACGCAGTATTTT.

The chain couples TRBV7-2 to TRBJ1-2; D uncertain. The germline V gene encodes CDR1 SGHTA and CDR2 FQGNSA. The CDR3 length is 16 residues. V gave up 1 base and J gave up 5 bases, with 17 bases separating them. CDR3 sequence reads: CASSLGGVGSWYGYTF. Here the CDR3 DNA reads TGTGCCAGCAGCTTAGGTGGGGTGGGGAGTTGGTATGGCTACACCTTC.

V is TRBV2 and J is TRBJ2-3; 8 bases fit TRBD2. The CDR3 is made up of 18 amino acids. Germline trimming cut 8 bases from V and 8 bases from J; bases unmatched to any gene: 24. CDR1 is SNHLY and CDR2 is FYNNEI in the germline V gene. For the CDR3, the DNA is TGTGCCAGCTCGGGAGGACCGGGACTGCGCCCCGGGGGGGGTACGCAGTATTTT. Its translation is CASSGGPGLRPGGGTQYF.

The rearrangement joins TRBV5-8 to TRBJ1-2, with a tentative D call TRBD1 (5 bases). V lost 0 bases to trimming and J lost 4 bases, with 10 bases between them. CDR1 and CDR2 from the germline V gene are SGHTS and YDEGEE. CDR3 length equals 14 residues. CDR3 bases: TGTGCCAGCAGCTTGGGACAGCCAGTCTATGGCTACACCTTC. As protein: CASSLGQPVYGYTF.

This chain connects TRBV20-1 to TRBJ2-3, with TRBD2 as a possible D gene (6 bases). CDR1 and CDR2 from the germline V gene are DFQATT and SNEGSKA (reference sequence). Trimming stripped 3 bases from V and 0 bases from J, with 19 bases between. The CDR3 covers 17 residues. The CDR3 DNA sequence: TGCAGTGCTAGTCTTGGAGCGGAAGGGACTAGCACAGATACGCAGTATTTT. As protein: CSASLGAEGTSTDTQYF.

In this sample, this clone turned up once. This chain uses TRBV19 with TRBJ1-4; 10 nucleotides line up with TRBD1. CDR3 length: 13 residues. V trimming: 8 bases; J trimming: 7 bases; junction bases outside the gene matches: 4. Germline values: CDR1 LNHDA, CDR2 SQIVND (reference sequence). The DNA for the CDR3 is TGTGCCAGTTCCGGGACAGGGGCTGAAAAACTGTTTTTT. Its protein product is CASSGTGAEKLFF.

To note about this clone: This specimen includes other DNA sequences encoding the same CDR3. The chain uses TRBV11-2 and TRBJ2-3, with D tentatively TRBD2 (5 bases). V was shortened by 1 base and J by 6 bases, with 8 bases between the two germline ends. The CDR3 has 13 residues. Germline CDR1 and CDR2: SGHAT and FQNNGV. CDR3 coding DNA: TGTGCCAGCAGCTTAGGAGGGTCCGATACGCAGTATTTT. This gives the protein CASSLGGSDTQYF. The entire variable domain, with the rest obtained from reference TRBV11-2 and TRBJ2-3, is as follows: EAGVAQSPRYKIIEKRQSVAFWCNPISGHATLYWYQQILGQGPKLLIQFQNNGVVDDSQLPKDRFSAERLKGVDSTLKIQPAKLEDSAVYLCASSLGGSDTQYFGPGTRLTVL.

The chain is built from TRBV10-1 and TRBJ1-4, with TRBD1 as a possible D gene (5 bases). Germline CDR1 reads WNHNN; CDR2 reads SYGVQD (reference sequence). The ends were cut back, 6 bases at V and 3 bases at J, with 8 bases in the middle. The CDR3 sequence is 13 residues long. The CDR3 here is CASSRQPNEKLFF. The CDR3 DNA follows: TGCGCCAGCAGCAGACAGCCTAATGAAAAACTGTTTTTT.

This chain's CDR3 is CASSLGGVTYEQYF. In DNA, the CDR3 is TGTGCCAGCAGCTTAGGCGGGGTTACCTACGAGCAGTACTTC. This chain joins TRBV13 and TRBJ2-7, with TRBD2 as a possible D gene (5 bases). The CDR3 extends over 14 amino acids. Germline V gives CDR1 PRHDT, CDR2 FYEKMQ (reference sequence). V lost 0 bases, J lost 2 bases, and 8 bases lay in between.

J is TRBJ2-7 and V is TRBV4-1, with 11 bases lining up with TRBD2. This CDR3 spans 18 amino acids. Germline V CDR1 and CDR2: MGHRA, YSYEKL. J gave up 0 bases and V 4 bases, and 11 bases lay outside the gene matches. The CDR3 nucleotides read TGCGCCAGCAGCCTTCGACTAGCGGGAAGCCAAAGCTCCTACGAGCAGTACTTC. Residues: CASSLRLAGSQSSYEQYF.

For the CDR3, the DNA is TGTGCTAGTGGTCGGGGTGAACAGTACTTC. It codes for CASGRGEQYF. The J gene is TRBJ2-7, the V gene TRBV12-5; maybe TRBD2 (5 bases). Trimming left V 5 bases short and J 10 bases short, with 9 bases between. Germline values: CDR1 LGHNT, CDR2 FRNRAP. This CDR3 has 10 amino acids.

This sequence joins TRBV24-1 and TRBJ1-6; D uncertain. Germline assignment: CDR1 KGHDR and CDR2 SFDVKD. Trimming pared 5 bases from V and 7 bases from J, leaving 8 bases between. The CDR3 runs to 13 residues. The CDR3 DNA is TGTGCCACCAGTGTTCTCCCGAATTCACCCCTCCACTTT. As protein: CATSVLPNSPLHF.

This clone was recorded only once. The chain uses TRBV27 and TRBJ1-2; 10 positions agree with TRBD1. Germline V gene lookup returns CDR1 MNHEY and CDR2 SMNVEV (reference sequence). The CDR3 contains 12 residues. After removal of 8 bases from V and 5 bases from J, the junction contained 2 bases not matched to a gene. The CDR3 sequence: CASGDRGYGYTF. CDR3 nucleotide sequence: TGTGCCAGCGGGGACAGGGGTTATGGCTACACCTTC.

The V and J genes are TRBV11-2 and TRBJ1-1; unclear D gene. V lost 6 bases and J 0 bases, leaving 14 bases between the germline ends. Germline V gives CDR1 SGHAT, CDR2 FQNNGV. The CDR3 runs 15 residues. This CDR3 reads CASSRGLDLNTEAFF. DNA for the CDR3: TGTGCCAGCAGTCGCGGACTGGACCTGAACACTGAAGCTTTCTTT.

The CDR3 DNA reads as TGTGCCATCAGTGATTTAGCGGCTCCCTACGAGCAGTACTTC. It translates to CAISDLAAPYEQYF. The rearrangement links TRBV10-3 to TRBJ2-7; D might be TRBD2 (6 bases). The germline V gene encodes CDR1 ENHRY and CDR2 SYGVKD. The CDR3 sequence is 14 residues long. Between the trimmed V and J ends, which lost 3 bases and 2 bases, there was a span of 11 bases.

The rearrangement uses TRBV10-3 and TRBJ1-5; maybe TRBD1 (6 bases). Trimming removed 4 bases at V and 2 bases at J, with 9 bases between. Germline CDR1 reads ENHRY; CDR2 reads SYGVKD. The length of the CDR3 is 14 residues. CDR3 coding DNA: TGTGCCATCAGTGGGGCAGGGGGCAATCAGCCCCAGCATTTT. Residues: CAISGAGGNQPQHF.

This clone was counted once. The chain recombines TRBV5-1 with TRBJ2-1, with 15 bases identical to TRBD2. Per germline, CDR1 SGHRS and CDR2 YFSETQ. This CDR3 region has 16 residues. The ends lost 3 bases at V and 6 bases at J; junction bases unmatched: 4. Here the CDR3 reads CASSSGLAGGGNEQFF. Written as DNA, the CDR3 is TGCGCCAGCAGCTCGGGACTAGCGGGAGGTGGCAATGAGCAGTTCTTC.

A single count supports this clone. The chain uses TRBV2 and TRBJ2-7; 7 nucleotides agree with TRBD1. CDR3 length: 15 amino acids. Germline lookup yields CDR1 SNHLY and CDR2 FYNNEI. V gave up 5 bases and J gave up 1 base; unmatched junction bases: 8. CDR3 protein: CASSTGDLKSYEQYF. The CDR3 DNA is TGTGCCAGCAGTACAGGGGACCTTAAATCCTACGAGCAGTACTTC. Full variable domain (outside the CDR3, taken from reference TRBV2 and TRBJ2-7): EPEVTQTPSHQVTQMGQEVILRCVPISNHLYFYWYRQILGQKVEFLVSFYNNEISEKSEIFDDQFSVERPDGSNFTLKIRSTKLEDSAMYFCASSTGDLKSYEQYFGPGTRLTVT.

The rearrangement joins TRBV7-8 to TRBJ2-1; possibly TRBD2 for D (7 bases). The CDR3 has 15 residues. CDR1 is SGHVS, CDR2 FQNEAQ, per germline. Trimming left V 5 bases short and J 1 base short, with 12 bases between. The CDR3 loop is CASSRGGGSYNEQFF. The CDR3 bases are TGTGCCAGCAGCCGAGGGGGGGGATCCTACAATGAGCAGTTCTTC.

The chain employs TRBV5-8 and TRBJ2-1, with a weak D call TRBD2 (7 bases). V lost 4 bases to trimming and J lost 2 bases, with 13 bases between them. This CDR3 is 15 amino acids long. Germline V gene data show CDR1 as SGHTS and CDR2 as YDEGEE. CDR3: CASSKGGGAYNEQFF. CDR3 in DNA: TGTGCCAGCAGCAAGGGGGGGGGCGCCTACAATGAGCAGTTCTTC.